Below are 23 T cell receptor beta chains sequenced from a single sample in a study of cytomegalovirus exposure and HLA in healthy donors. TCRdb's table, derived via immunoSEQ multiplex PCR, lists solely in-frame clones and lacks some. Altogether roughly 130,000 clones are present, 88% being singletons, with the ten largest covering approximately 1.3%. Sequenced material: PBMCs. The receptors here all came from a man between 25 and 39 years old in good health and CMV-seronegative.

This rearrangement joins TRBV6-5 to TRBJ1-4; maybe TRBD1 (5 bases). Germline CDR1 is MNHEY and CDR2 is SVGAGI. The V gene lost 8 bases and the J gene lost 7 bases, with 20 bases spanning the gap. This CDR3 is built from 15 residues. The CDR3: CASGRQGSRGEKLFF. In DNA, the CDR3 is TGTGCCAGCGGGCGACAAGGCTCAAGGGGTGAAAAACTGTTTTTT.

The chain employs TRBV30 and TRBJ1-1; 7 bases fit TRBD1. Germline lookup yields CDR1 GTSNPN and CDR2 SVGIG (reference sequence). V was clipped by 4 bases and J by 6 bases; unmatched bases: 2. This CDR3 region has 11 residues. CDR3 protein: CAWIGQAEAFF. In DNA form, the CDR3 reads TGTGCCTGGATAGGACAGGCTGAAGCTTTCTTT. The full variable domain, in which reference TRBV30 and TRBJ1-1 provide the parts outside the CDR3, is SQTIHQWPATLVQPVGSPLSLECTVEGTSNPNLYWYRQAAGRGLQLLFYSVGIGQISSEVPQNLSASRPQDRQFILSSKKLLLSDSGFYLCAWIGQAEAFFGQGTRLTVV.

This clone appeared once. J is TRBJ2-3 and V is TRBV28, with TRBD2 matching 8 bases. After removal of 6 bases from V and 2 bases from J, the junction contained 7 bases not matched to a gene. Looked up from germline, CDR1 is MDHEN and CDR2 is SYDVKM. The CDR3 loop spans 15 amino acids. CDR3 nucleotides: TGTGCCAGCAGAATAGCGGGGCCGGTCACAGATACGCAGTATTTT. Amino acid sequence: CASRIAGPVTDTQYF.

J is TRBJ2-7 and V is TRBV7-2; D not certain. Between the trimmed V and J ends, which lost 4 bases and 4 bases, there was a span of 11 bases. Germline-derived CDR1 and CDR2 are SGHTA and FQGNSA. This CDR3 is 13 amino acids long. The CDR3 coding sequence is TGTGCCAGCAGCTCCCAAAAAGCTTACGAGCAGTACTTC. Its translation: CASSSQKAYEQYF. The whole variable domain, remainder taken from reference TRBV7-2 and TRBJ2-7, is GAGVSQSPSNKVTEKGKDVELRCDPISGHTALYWYRQSLGQGLEFLIYFQGNSAPDKSGLPSDRFSAERTGGSVSTLTIQRTQQEDSAVYLCASSSQKAYEQYFGPGTRLTVT.

Written as DNA, the CDR3 is TGTGCCAGCAGCTCCGGAGGGGTAGCTTTCTTT. It translates to CASSSGGVAFF. The V and J genes are TRBV5-6 and TRBJ1-1; possible D gene TRBD1, 5 bases. V dropped 3 bases and J dropped 10 bases, with 10 bases sitting between them. The V gene's germline CDR1 is SGHDT and CDR2 YYEEEE. CDR3 length equals 11 residues.

V gene TRBV6-5 combines with J gene TRBJ2-5, with a weak D call TRBD2 (6 bases). Trimming took 4 bases from V and 4 from J, leaving 10 bases between them. The CDR3 is made up of 13 amino acids. Germline CDR1 reads MNHEY; CDR2 reads SVGAGI. CDR3 in amino acids: CASSFGGPETQYF. The CDR3, as DNA: TGTGCCAGCAGTTTCGGGGGACCAGAGACCCAGTACTTC.

This clone was detected only a few times. The V and J genes are TRBV9 and TRBJ1-6, with 7 positions matching TRBD1. The CDR3 is 15 amino acids. Trimming removed 3 bases from V and 10 bases from J; junction bases left unmatched: 10. CDR1 and CDR2 from the germline V gene are SGDLS and YYNGEE. The CDR3 loop reads CASSGASTGNSPLHF. For the CDR3, the DNA is TGTGCCAGCAGCGGGGCATCGACAGGGAACTCACCCCTCCACTTT.

The V gene is TRBV9, the J gene TRBJ2-3, with D perhaps matching TRBD1 (6 bases). CDR3 size: 18 residues. Trimming shortened V by 1 base and J by 1 base, and 19 bases separated the two germline ends. Germline-derived CDR1 and CDR2 are SGDLS and YYNGEE. The CDR3 loop reads CASSVRGRGTLGTDTQYF. In DNA, the CDR3 is TGTGCCAGCAGCGTAAGGGGAAGGGGGACCCTAGGCACAGATACGCAGTATTTT.

The chain employs TRBV6-1 and TRBJ2-2, with a possible D match to TRBD2 (5 bases). Trimming shortened V by 6 bases and J by 2 bases, and 13 bases separated the two germline ends. The germline CDR1 and CDR2 sequences are MNHNS and SASEGT. The CDR3 totals 15 residues. The CDR3 DNA sequence: TGTGCCAGCAGGAGAGGGCAGGCCAACACCGGGGAGCTGTTTTTT. It translates to CASRRGQANTGELFF.

The chain has TRBV2 and TRBJ1-3; D call uncertain. The CDR3 covers 15 residues. Germline CDR1 is SNHLY and CDR2 is FYNNEI. V was shortened by 0 bases and J by 4 bases, with 10 bases between the two germline ends. Here the CDR3 DNA reads TGTGCCAGCAGTGAAGCCCCCGGTCTCGGAAACACCATATATTTT. It translates to CASSEAPGLGNTIYF.

This rearrangement joins TRBV4-1 to TRBJ1-5, with D possibly matching TRBD1 (5 bases). Germline CDR1 is MGHRA and CDR2 is YSYEKL. Between the trimmed V and J ends, which lost 3 bases and 5 bases, there was a span of 11 bases. This CDR3 has 14 residues. This chain's CDR3 is CASSHSGGDQPQHF. CDR3 in DNA: TGCGCCAGCAGCCATTCAGGAGGGGATCAGCCCCAGCATTTT.

The gene calls are TRBV5-1 and TRBJ2-2; the D is unclear. Germline V CDR1 and CDR2: SGHRS, YFSETQ. The V gene lost 2 bases and the J gene lost 0 bases, with 8 bases spanning the gap. This CDR3 has 15 residues. The CDR3 bases are TGCGCCAGCAGCTTTGAACTTCCGAACACCGGGGAGCTGTTTTTT. Protein product: CASSFELPNTGELFF.

The chain couples TRBV27 to TRBJ2-3; 7 positions match TRBD2. The CDR3 contains 18 residues. The ends lost 1 base at V and 4 bases at J; junction bases unmatched: 14. Germline loops: CDR1 MNHEY, CDR2 SMNVEV (reference sequence). The CDR3 nucleotides read TGTGCCAGCAGTTTATTAAGGGTGGGGAGGGTCTTCGCAGATACGCAGTATTTT. Amino acid sequence: CASSLLRVGRVFADTQYF.

This clone was seen just once. The rearrangement links TRBV4-1 to TRBJ2-7; TRBD2 aligns across 9 bases. This CDR3 region has 17 residues. Germline V gene lookup returns CDR1 MGHRA and CDR2 YSYEKL. Unmatched junction bases numbered 10, after V lost 0 bases and J lost 4 bases. CDR3 sequence reads: CASSQEATSGLFYEQYF. CDR3 DNA: TGCGCCAGCAGCCAAGAAGCGACTAGCGGCCTCTTTTACGAGCAGTACTTC.

CDR3 loop: CAWRRPGQGGYEQYF. CDR3 nucleotides: TGTGCCTGGAGACGACCGGGACAGGGAGGCTACGAGCAGTACTTC. J is TRBJ2-7 and V is TRBV30; 9 bases are shared with TRBD1. This CDR3 comprises 15 residues. V dropped 3 bases and J dropped 3; count of bases not matched to a gene: 9. Germline values: CDR1 GTSNPN, CDR2 SVGIG (reference sequence).

The chain links TRBV5-6 to TRBJ1-5; D gene ambiguous. This CDR3 is 15 amino acids long. Germline CDR1 is SGHDT and CDR2 is YYEEEE. V gave up 4 bases and J gave up 0 bases, with 11 bases separating them. CDR3 sequence (DNA): TGTGCCAGCAGCGCGTGGAGCAGTAGCAATCAGCCCCAGCATTTT. This gives the protein CASSAWSSSNQPQHF.

V and J are TRBV4-3 and TRBJ2-7; 7 positions agree with TRBD2. The CDR3 loop spans 14 amino acids. V shed 0 bases, J shed 4 bases, and the junction held 3 bases outside the gene matches. Germline CDR1 LGHNA, CDR2 YSLEER. The CDR3 spells CASSQDPGGYEQYF. In DNA form, the CDR3 reads TGCGCCAGCAGCCAAGATCCGGGAGGTTACGAGCAGTACTTC.

V and J are TRBV5-4 and TRBJ2-1; 8 bases are shared with TRBD2. The germline CDR1 and CDR2 sequences are SGHNT and YYREEE (reference sequence). With V trimmed by 3 bases and J by 7 bases, 15 bases remained unmatched. CDR3 length: 17 amino acids. The CDR3 sequence: CASSSGGVARQRNEQFF. CDR3 in DNA: TGTGCCAGCAGCTCCGGGGGGGTAGCACGGCAAAGGAATGAGCAGTTCTTC.

The chain combines TRBV30 with TRBJ2-6; 7 nucleotides match TRBD2. Trimming at V came to 2 bases and at J to 0 bases, leaving 7 bases not matched to a gene. The CDR3 runs 17 residues. Germline V gene data show CDR1 as GTSNPN and CDR2 as SVGIG (reference sequence). In nucleotides, the CDR3 is TGTGCCTGGAGTTCGGAGCGGGGCCTCTCTGGGGCCAACGTCCTGACTTTC. Its protein is CAWSSERGLSGANVLTF. The complete variable domain, with remaining parts taken from reference TRBV30 and TRBJ2-6, reads SQTIHQWPATLVQPVGSPLSLECTVEGTSNPNLYWYRQAAGRGLQLLFYSVGIGQISSEVPQNLSASRPQDRQFILSSKKLLLSDSGFYLCAWSSERGLSGANVLTFGAGSRLTVL.

The rearrangement uses TRBV5-1 and TRBJ1-2; D may be TRBD1 (6 bases). Trimming removed 0 bases at V and 13 bases at J, with 19 bases between. The CDR3 covers 14 residues. Germline CDR1 reads SGHRS; CDR2 reads YFSETQ. CDR3 protein: CASSLGDTNKGFTF. The CDR3 DNA follows: TGCGCCAGCAGCTTGGGGGACACGAACAAAGGTTTCACCTTC.

The rearrangement joins TRBV18 to TRBJ2-1; TRBD1 matches 11 bases. The CDR3 is made up of 17 amino acids. The V and J ends lost 4 bases and 7 bases, in that order; junction bases with no gene match: 12. Per the germline V gene, CDR1 is KGHSH and CDR2 is LQKENI. The chain's CDR3 is CASSRTGGASPGNEQFF. CDR3 nucleotide sequence: TGTGCCAGCTCACGGACAGGGGGCGCGTCCCCCGGGAATGAGCAGTTCTTC. Looking up the rest from reference TRBV18 and TRBJ2-1 gives the full variable domain: NAGVMQNPRHLVRRRGQEARLRCSPMKGHSHVYWYRQLPEEGLKFMVYLQKENIIDESGMPKERFSAEFPKEGPSILRIQQVVRGDSAAYFCASSRTGGASPGNEQFFGPGTRLTVL.

The rearrangement links TRBV29-1 to TRBJ2-7; 7 bases are shared with TRBD1. This CDR3 has 14 amino acids. CDR1 is SQVTM, CDR2 ANQGSEA, per germline. The junction had 8 bases not matched to a gene; V was cut back by 4 bases and J by 2 bases. In DNA form, the CDR3 reads TGCAGCGTTGGAGACAGACAGGGACCCTACGAGCAGTACTTC. It translates to CSVGDRQGPYEQYF.

This chain's CDR3 is CASSELGEQGANQPQHF. The CDR3 nucleotides read TGTGCCAGCAGTGAATTGGGCGAACAGGGGGCTAATCAGCCCCAGCATTTT. The chain employs TRBV6-1 and TRBJ1-5, with 9 bases aligning to TRBD1. Germline V gene data show CDR1 as MNHNS and CDR2 as SASEGT. Unmatched junction bases numbered 9, after V lost 2 bases and J lost 4 bases. The CDR3 spans 17 residues.